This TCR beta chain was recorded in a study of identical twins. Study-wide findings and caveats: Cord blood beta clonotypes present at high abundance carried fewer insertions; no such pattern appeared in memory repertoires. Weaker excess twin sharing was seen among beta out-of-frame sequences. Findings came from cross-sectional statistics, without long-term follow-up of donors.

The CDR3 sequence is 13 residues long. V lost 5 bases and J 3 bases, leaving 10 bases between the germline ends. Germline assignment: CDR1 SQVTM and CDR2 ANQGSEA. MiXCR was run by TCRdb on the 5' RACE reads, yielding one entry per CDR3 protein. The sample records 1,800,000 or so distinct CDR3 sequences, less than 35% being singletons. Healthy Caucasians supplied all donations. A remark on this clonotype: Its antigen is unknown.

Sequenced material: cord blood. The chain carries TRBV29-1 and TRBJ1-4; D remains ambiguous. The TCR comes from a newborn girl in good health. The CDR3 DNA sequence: TGCAGCGTTCGGAAGGCAGCTAATGAAAAACTGTTTTTT. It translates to CSVRKAANEKLFF.